Each of the 10 T cell receptor beta chains below was sequenced from the same sample in a study of blood T cell repertoires in COVID-19. Generated by immunoSEQ multiplex PCR, the TCRdb table keeps only in-frame clones and is missing some. Here the sample spans approximately 410,000 clones, about nine tenths being singletons. The sample comprised peripheral blood. The receptors originated from a woman in her twenties or thirties with active or convalescent COVID-19.

CDR3 in amino acids: CATSDLQEQFF. The CDR3 bases are TGTGCCACCAGTGATTTGCAGGAGCAGTTCTTC. The chain links TRBV24-1 to TRBJ2-1; D gene unclear. Trimming shortened V by 0 bases and J by 10 bases, and 3 bases separated the two germline ends. Germline lookup yields CDR1 KGHDR and CDR2 SFDVKD. The CDR3 runs to 11 residues.

The chain recombines TRBV5-1 with TRBJ2-7; 8 nucleotides agree with TRBD1. V trimming: 3 bases; J trimming: 2 bases; junction bases outside the gene matches: 7. Germline V gives CDR1 SGHRS, CDR2 YFSETQ. This CDR3 has 15 amino acids. Here the CDR3 reads CASSSGQGWAYEQYF. The CDR3 nucleotides read TGCGCCAGCAGCTCCGGACAGGGTTGGGCCTACGAGCAGTACTTC.

CDR3 coding DNA: TGCGCCAGCAGCGCGGACAGGGGCCGCTCACCCCTCCACTTT. Translation gives CASSADRGRSPLHF. V and J are TRBV10-1 and TRBJ1-6; TRBD1 matches at 9 bases. The CDR3 spans 14 residues. Germline V lookup: CDR1 WNHNN, CDR2 SYGVQD (reference sequence). V lost 6 bases and J lost 10; bases outside the gene matches: 7.

The chain is built from TRBV29-1 and TRBJ2-5, with D possibly matching TRBD1 (6 bases). Trimming pared 7 bases from V and 2 bases from J, leaving 14 bases between. CDR1 SQVTM and CDR2 ANQGSEA come from the germline V gene. There are 13 residues in the CDR3. In nucleotides, the CDR3 is TGCAGCGCCTCGCCGGGACAACAAGAGACCCAGTACTTC. It translates to CSASPGQQETQYF.

The chain couples TRBV14 to TRBJ2-1, with a possible D match to TRBD2 (7 bases). Trimming removed 0 bases from V and 10 bases from J, with 22 bases in between. This CDR3 is built from 17 residues. In germline, CDR1 is SGHDN, CDR2 FVKESK. CDR3 residues: CASSQDQAGQPRSEQFF. CDR3 nucleotide sequence: TGTGCCAGCAGCCAAGATCAAGCGGGACAACCCCGGAGCGAGCAGTTCTTC. Drawing the rest from reference TRBV14 and TRBJ2-1, the complete variable domain is EAGVTQFPSHSVIEKGQTVTLRCDPISGHDNLYWYRRVMGKEIKFLLHFVKESKQDESGMPNNRFLAERTGGTYSTLKVQPAELEDSGVYFCASSQDQAGQPRSEQFFGPGTRLTVL.

The rearrangement uses TRBV29-1 and TRBJ1-2; no firm D call. V gave up 3 bases and J gave up 5 bases, with 16 bases separating them. The germline V gene encodes CDR1 SQVTM and CDR2 ANQGSEA. The CDR3 has 14 residues. The CDR3 DNA reads as TGCAGCGTTGAGACCCAGGTATCTCCGTATGGCTACACCTTC. Translation: CSVETQVSPYGYTF.

The chain employs TRBV5-8 and TRBJ1-6; D remains unclear. The CDR3 extends over 12 amino acids. Germline V gives CDR1 SGHTS, CDR2 YDEGEE. V was cut by 2 bases and J by 9 bases, with 6 bases left in between. The DNA of the CDR3 is TGTGCCAGCAGCTTCAAACTTTCACCCCTCCACTTT. Its translation: CASSFKLSPLHF.

The chain carries TRBV5-6 and TRBJ2-7, with 12 bases fitting TRBD1. After removal of 3 bases from V and 5 bases from J, the junction contained 3 bases not matched to a gene. This CDR3 region has 14 residues. From germline, CDR1 is SGHDT and CDR2 YYEEEE. CDR3 in amino acids: CASSSGQGADEQYF. CDR3 bases: TGTGCCAGCAGCTCGGGACAGGGGGCTGACGAGCAGTACTTC.

The chain recombines TRBV2 with TRBJ1-1, with D possibly matching TRBD1 (6 bases). This CDR3 is 14 amino acids long. Looked up from germline, CDR1 is SNHLY and CDR2 is FYNNEI. V lost 8 bases and J 2 bases, leaving 15 bases between the germline ends. As DNA, the CDR3 is TGTGCCAGCCGAATAGGGGGTTACAACACTGAAGCTTTCTTT. This encodes CASRIGGYNTEAFF. Combining the CDR3 with reference TRBV2 and TRBJ1-1 gives the whole variable domain EPEVTQTPSHQVTQMGQEVILRCVPISNHLYFYWYRQILGQKVEFLVSFYNNEISEKSEIFDDQFSVERPDGSNFTLKIRSTKLEDSAMYFCASRIGGYNTEAFFGQGTRLTVV.

This clone was observed a few times. The sample holds other DNA sequences that translate to the same CDR3. J is TRBJ2-5 and V is TRBV11-2; 10 bases agree with TRBD1. Germline-derived CDR1 and CDR2 are SGHAT and FQNNGV. This CDR3 spans 12 amino acids. V was pared by 8 bases and J by 5 bases, with 2 bases of the junction left unmatched. CDR3: CASGQGEETQYF. CDR3 nucleotides: TGTGCCAGCGGACAGGGGGAGGAGACCCAGTACTTC. The full variable domain, its missing parts supplied by reference TRBV11-2 and TRBJ2-5, is EAGVAQSPRYKIIEKRQSVAFWCNPISGHATLYWYQQILGQGPKLLIQFQNNGVVDDSQLPKDRFSAERLKGVDSTLKIQPAKLEDSAVYLCASGQGEETQYFGPGTRLLVL.